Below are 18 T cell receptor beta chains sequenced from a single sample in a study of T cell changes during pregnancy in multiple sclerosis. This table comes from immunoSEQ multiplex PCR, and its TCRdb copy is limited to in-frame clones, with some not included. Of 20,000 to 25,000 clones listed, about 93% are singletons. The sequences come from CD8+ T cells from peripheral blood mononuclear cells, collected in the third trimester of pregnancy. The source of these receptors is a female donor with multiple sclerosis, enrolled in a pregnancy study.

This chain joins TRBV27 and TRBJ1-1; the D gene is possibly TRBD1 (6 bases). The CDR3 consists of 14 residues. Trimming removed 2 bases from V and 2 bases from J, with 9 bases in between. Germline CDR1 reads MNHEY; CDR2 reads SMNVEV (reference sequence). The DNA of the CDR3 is TGTGCCAGCAGTTTAACAGGGTCCAACACTGAAGCTTTCTTT. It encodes CASSLTGSNTEAFF.

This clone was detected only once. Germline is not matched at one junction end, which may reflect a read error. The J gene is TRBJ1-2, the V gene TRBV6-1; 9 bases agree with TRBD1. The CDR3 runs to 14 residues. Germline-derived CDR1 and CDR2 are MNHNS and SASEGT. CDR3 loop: CVSGGQGGAEHYTF. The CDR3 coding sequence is TGTGTCAGCGGGGGACAGGGAGGAGCGGAACACTACACCTTC.

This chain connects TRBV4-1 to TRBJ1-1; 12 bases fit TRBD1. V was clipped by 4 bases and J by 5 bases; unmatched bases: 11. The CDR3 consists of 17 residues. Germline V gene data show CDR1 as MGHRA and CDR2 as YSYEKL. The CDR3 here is CASSPRDRGPVGTEAFF. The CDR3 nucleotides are TGCGCCAGCAGCCCCCGGGACAGGGGGCCAGTGGGTACTGAAGCTTTCTTT.

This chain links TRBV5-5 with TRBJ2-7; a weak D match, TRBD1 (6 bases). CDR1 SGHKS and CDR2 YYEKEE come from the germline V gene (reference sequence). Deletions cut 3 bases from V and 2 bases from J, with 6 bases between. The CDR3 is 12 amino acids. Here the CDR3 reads CASSSGAYEQYF. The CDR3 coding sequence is TGTGCCAGCAGCTCAGGGGCCTACGAGCAGTACTTC.

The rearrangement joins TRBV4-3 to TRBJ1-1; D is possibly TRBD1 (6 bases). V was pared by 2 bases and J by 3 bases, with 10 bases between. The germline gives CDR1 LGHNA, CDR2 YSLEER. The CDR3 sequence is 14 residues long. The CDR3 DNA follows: TGCGCCAGCAGCCAAAACAGGGAATACACTGAAGCTTTCTTT. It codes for CASSQNREYTEAFF.

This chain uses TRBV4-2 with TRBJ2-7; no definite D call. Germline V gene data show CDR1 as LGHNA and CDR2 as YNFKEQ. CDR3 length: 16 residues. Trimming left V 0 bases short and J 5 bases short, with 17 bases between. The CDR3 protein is CASSQEGRSEGDEQYF. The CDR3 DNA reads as TGTGCCAGCAGCCAAGAAGGCCGCAGCGAAGGAGACGAGCAGTACTTC.

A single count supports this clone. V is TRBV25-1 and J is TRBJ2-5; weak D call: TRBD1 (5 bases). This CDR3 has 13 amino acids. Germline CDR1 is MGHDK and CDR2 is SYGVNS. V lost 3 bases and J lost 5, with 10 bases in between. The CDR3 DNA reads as TGTGCCAGCAGTGACAGGGCTGGGGAGACCCAGTACTTC. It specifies CASSDRAGETQYF.

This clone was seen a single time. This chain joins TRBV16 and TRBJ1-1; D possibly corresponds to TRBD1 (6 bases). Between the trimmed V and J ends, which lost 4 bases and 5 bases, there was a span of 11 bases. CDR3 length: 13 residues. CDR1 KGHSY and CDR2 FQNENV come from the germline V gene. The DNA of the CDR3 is TGTGCCAGCAGCCCACAGGGAAGGACTGAAGCTTTCTTT. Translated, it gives CASSPQGRTEAFF.

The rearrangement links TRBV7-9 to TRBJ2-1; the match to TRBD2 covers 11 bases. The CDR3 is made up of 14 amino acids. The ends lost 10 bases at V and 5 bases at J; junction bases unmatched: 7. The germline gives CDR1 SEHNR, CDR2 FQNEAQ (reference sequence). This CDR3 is CATLSGRADNEQFF. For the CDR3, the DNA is TGTGCCACTCTTAGCGGGAGGGCCGACAATGAGCAGTTCTTC. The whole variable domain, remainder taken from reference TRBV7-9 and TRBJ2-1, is DTGVSQNPRHKITKRGQNVTFRCDPISEHNRLYWYRQTLGQGPEFLTYFQNEAQLEKSRLLSDRFSAERPKGSFSTLEIQRTEQGDSAMYLCATLSGRADNEQFFGPGTRLTVL.

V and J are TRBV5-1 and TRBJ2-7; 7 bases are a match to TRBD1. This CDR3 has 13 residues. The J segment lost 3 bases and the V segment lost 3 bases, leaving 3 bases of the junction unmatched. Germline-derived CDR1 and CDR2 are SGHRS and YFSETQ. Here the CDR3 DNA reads TGCGCCAGCAGCTCCGGGACAGACTACGAGCAGTACTTC. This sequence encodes CASSSGTDYEQYF.

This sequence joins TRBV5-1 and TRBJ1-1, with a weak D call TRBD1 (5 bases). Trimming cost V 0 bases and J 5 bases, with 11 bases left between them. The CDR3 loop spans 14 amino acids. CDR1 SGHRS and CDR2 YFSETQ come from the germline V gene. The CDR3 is CASSLEAGWTEAFF. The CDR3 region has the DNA TGCGCCAGCAGCTTGGAAGCAGGGTGGACTGAAGCTTTCTTT.

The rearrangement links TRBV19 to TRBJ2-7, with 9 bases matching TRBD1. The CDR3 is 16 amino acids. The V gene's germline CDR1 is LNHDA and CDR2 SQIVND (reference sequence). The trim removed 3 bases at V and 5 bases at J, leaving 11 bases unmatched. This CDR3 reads CASSIVGTGIKNEQYF. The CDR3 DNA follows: TGTGCCAGTAGTATCGTGGGGACAGGGATAAAAAACGAGCAGTACTTC.

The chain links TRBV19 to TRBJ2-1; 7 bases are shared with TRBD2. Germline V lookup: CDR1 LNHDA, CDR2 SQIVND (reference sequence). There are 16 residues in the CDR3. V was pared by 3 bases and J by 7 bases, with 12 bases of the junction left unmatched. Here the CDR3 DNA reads TGTGCCAGTAGTATGTTGGCTAGCGGTGTCAATAATGAGCAGTTCTTC. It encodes CASSMLASGVNNEQFF. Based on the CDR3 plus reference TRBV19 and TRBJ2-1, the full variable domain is DGGITQSPKYLFRKEGQNVTLSCEQNLNHDAMYWYRQDPGQGLRLIYYSQIVNDFQKGDIAEGYSVSREKKESFPLTVTSAQKNPTAFYLCASSMLASGVNNEQFFGPGTRLTVL.

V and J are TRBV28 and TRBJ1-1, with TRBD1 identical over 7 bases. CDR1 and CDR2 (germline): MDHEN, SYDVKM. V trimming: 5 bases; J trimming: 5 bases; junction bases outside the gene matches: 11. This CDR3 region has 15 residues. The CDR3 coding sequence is TGTGCCAGCAGTGAATATCTGACAGGGAAGACTGAAGCTTTCTTT. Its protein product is CASSEYLTGKTEAFF.

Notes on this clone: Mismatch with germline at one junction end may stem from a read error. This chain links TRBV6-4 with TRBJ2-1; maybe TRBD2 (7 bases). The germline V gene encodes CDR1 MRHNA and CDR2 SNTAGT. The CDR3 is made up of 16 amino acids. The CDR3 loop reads CASSDGDKGDYNEQFF. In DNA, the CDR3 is TGTGCCAGCAGTGACGGGGACAAGGGGGACTACAATGAGCAATTCTTC.

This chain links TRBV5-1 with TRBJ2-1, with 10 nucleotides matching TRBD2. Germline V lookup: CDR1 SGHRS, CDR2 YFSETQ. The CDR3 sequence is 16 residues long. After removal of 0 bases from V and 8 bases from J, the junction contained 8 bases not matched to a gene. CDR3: CASSLEASGSLDEQFF. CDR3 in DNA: TGCGCCAGCAGCTTGGAGGCTAGCGGGAGTTTGGATGAGCAGTTCTTC.

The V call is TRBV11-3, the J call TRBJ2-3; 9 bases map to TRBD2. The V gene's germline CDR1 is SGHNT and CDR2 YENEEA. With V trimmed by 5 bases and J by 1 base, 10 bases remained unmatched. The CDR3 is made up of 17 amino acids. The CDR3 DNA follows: TGTGCCAGCAGCCCGGGCGGTAGCGGGAGCCGCACAGATACGCAGTATTTT. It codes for CASSPGGSGSRTDTQYF.

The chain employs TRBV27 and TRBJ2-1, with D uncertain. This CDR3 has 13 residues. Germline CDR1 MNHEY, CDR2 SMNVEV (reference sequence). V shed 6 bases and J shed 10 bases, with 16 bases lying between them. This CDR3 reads CASSVVGFWEQFF. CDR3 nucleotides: TGTGCCAGCAGCGTAGTCGGGTTTTGGGAGCAGTTCTTC.